Listed here is a single T cell receptor beta chain. Deletions cut 3 bases from V and 4 bases from J, with 16 bases between. Per germline, CDR1 SGDLS and CDR2 YYNGEE. The CDR3 runs to 15 residues. This sample stems from a study of blood T cell repertoires in COVID-19. Authors' analysis steps: Cell counts per sample came from amplifying reference gene primers. Generated by immunoSEQ multiplex PCR, the TCRdb table keeps only in-frame clones and is missing some. Clonal size and the V and J genes are those of that table, whereas D and trimming came from the DNA. The table records almost 250,000 clones, 65% to 90% of them present only once.

The source is a woman aged 45-65 years with acute COVID-19. V gene TRBV9 combines with J gene TRBJ1-2, with a possible D match to TRBD1 (6 bases). Sample: PBMCs or T cells enriched from blood (not recorded which). As DNA, the CDR3 is TGTGCCAGCAGCGCCTCTACAGGGAGCGGCTATGGCTACACCTTC. Translated, it gives CASSASTGSGYGYTF.